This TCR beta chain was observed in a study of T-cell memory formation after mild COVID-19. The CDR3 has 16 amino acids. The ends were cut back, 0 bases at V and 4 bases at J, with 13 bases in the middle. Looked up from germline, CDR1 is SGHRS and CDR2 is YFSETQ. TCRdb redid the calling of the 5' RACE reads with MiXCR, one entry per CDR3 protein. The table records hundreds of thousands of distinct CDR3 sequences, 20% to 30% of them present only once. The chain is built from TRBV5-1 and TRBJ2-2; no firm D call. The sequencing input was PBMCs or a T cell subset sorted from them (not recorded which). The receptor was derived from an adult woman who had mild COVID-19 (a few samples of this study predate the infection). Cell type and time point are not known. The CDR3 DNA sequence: TGCGCCAGCAGCTTGGCCCCCCTGGTTGGCACCGGGGAGCTGTTTTTT. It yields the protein CASSLAPLVGTGELFF.